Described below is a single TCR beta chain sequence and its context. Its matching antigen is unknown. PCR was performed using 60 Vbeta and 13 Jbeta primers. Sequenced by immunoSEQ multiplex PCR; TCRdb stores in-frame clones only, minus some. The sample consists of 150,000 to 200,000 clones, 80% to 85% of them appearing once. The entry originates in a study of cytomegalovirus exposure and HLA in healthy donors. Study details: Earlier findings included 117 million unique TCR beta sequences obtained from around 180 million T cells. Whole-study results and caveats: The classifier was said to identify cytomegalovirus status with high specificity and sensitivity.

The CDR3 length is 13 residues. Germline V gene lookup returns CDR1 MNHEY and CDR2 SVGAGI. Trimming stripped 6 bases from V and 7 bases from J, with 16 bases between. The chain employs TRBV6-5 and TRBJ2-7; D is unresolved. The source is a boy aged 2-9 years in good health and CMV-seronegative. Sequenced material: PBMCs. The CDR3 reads CASSRLAGYEQYF. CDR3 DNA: TGTGCCAGCAGCCGACTCGCCGGGTATGAGCAGTACTTC.